This T cell receptor beta chain was recovered during a study of T cell responses to AZD1222 COVID-19 vaccine. The study's findings and limits: The repertoires were collected only after the peak T cell response.

The repertoire was sequenced with immunoSEQ multiplex PCR; TCRdb's copy has only in-frame clones and lacks some. This sample has 150,000 or so clones, with approximately 88% found just once. As regards this clone: Its specificity is not known.

Trimming removed 5 bases from V and 6 bases from J; junction bases left unmatched: 6. The CDR3 contains 13 residues. CDR1 SGHDN and CDR2 FVKESK come from the germline V gene. This sequence originates from an adult in good health. The chain is built from TRBV14 and TRBJ1-1, with 7 nucleotides matching TRBD1. The starting material was peripheral blood, obtained on day 0 of AZD1222 vaccination. Written as DNA, the CDR3 is TGTGCCAGCAGCGTACAGGGGTTGGCTGAAGCTTTCTTT. It is translated as CASSVQGLAEAFF.